The clone carrying this TCR beta chain was seen more than once but under ten times. Its antigen is as yet unknown. From the reads, TCRdb called clonotypes with MiXCR, one entry per CDR3 protein. The table shows some 920,000 distinct CDR3 sequences, with 30% to 40% occurring only once. The data are from a study of T cell repertoires in cytomegalovirus infection. Germline V gives CDR1 MNHEY, CDR2 SMNVEV (reference sequence). This CDR3 comprises 17 residues. Trimming took off 4 bases at V and 4 bases at J, with 22 bases between the two ends. This TCR derives from a human donor in good health (CMV status not recorded). Some clones in this sample may be carry-over from other donors' samples. The chain carries TRBV27 and TRBJ1-2; possible D gene TRBD1, 5 bases. The sequenced sample was cultured CD8+ T cells from PBMCs, obtained from culture after CMV antigen stimulation. CDR3 loop: CASSSRPPRGSIYGYTF. CDR3 DNA: TGTGCCAGCAGTTCCCGGCCCCCCCGGGGCTCAATCTATGGCTACACCTTC.